This TCR beta chain was captured by sequencing in a study of blood T cells in healthy people across ages. Study-level background: Capture via template switching afforded approximately one barcoded beta molecule per two T cells. Findings of the study overall: Naive T cell percentage strongly correlated with TCR beta diversity. Diversity estimates from one million T cells were considered underestimates.

Primers used in a second PCR of roughly 6 to 12 cycles were a sample-barcoded 5' primer and a J-beta primer mix. TCRdb processed the 5' RACE reads anew with MiXCR; each CDR3 protein has one entry. The sample includes hundreds of thousands of distinct CDR3 sequences, roughly 50% seen only once; the top ten take 20% to 25%. Germline values: CDR1 SEHNR, CDR2 FQNEAQ (reference sequence). This CDR3 contains 17 residues. V was clipped by 7 bases and J by 2 bases, with 23 bases between them. Worth noting for this clonotype: Its antigen is unidentified.

Per sample, a minimum of 6 million PBMCs were isolated. The chain combines TRBV7-9 with TRBJ2-5; D remains unclear. This receptor was identified in a man aged 25 to 45 in good health. Sequencing was performed on blood. CDR3 protein: CASNRFKDLSVQETQYF. The CDR3 DNA reads TGTGCCAGCAACCGTTTTAAGGATCTAAGCGTTCAAGAGACCCAGTACTTC.